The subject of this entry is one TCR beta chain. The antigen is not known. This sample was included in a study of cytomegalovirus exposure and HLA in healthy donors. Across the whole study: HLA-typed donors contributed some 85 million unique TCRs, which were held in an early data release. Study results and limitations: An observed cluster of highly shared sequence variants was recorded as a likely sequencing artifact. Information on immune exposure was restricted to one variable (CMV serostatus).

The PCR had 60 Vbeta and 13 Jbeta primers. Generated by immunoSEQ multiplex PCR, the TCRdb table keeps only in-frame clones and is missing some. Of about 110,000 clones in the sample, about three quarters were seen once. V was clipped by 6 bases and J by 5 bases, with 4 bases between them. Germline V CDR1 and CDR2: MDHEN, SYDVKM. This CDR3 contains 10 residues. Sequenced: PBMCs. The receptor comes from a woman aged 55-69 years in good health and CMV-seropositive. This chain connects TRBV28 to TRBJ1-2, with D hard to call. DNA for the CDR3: TGTGCCAGCAGGTATTATGGCTACACCTTC. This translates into CASRYYGYTF.